This T cell receptor (beta chain) emerged from a study of T cells after yellow fever vaccination (dated by TCRdb to the late 2010s). General notes on the study: The SMART-Seq v4 Ultra Low Input RNA kit was used to prepare libraries from fractions with low cell numbers. To follow T-cell clones before and after primary and booster YFV17D yellow fever vaccination, bulk TCR alpha and beta repertoires were sequenced over time. The cohort comprised two healthy male donors, one aged 18 to 30 and one aged 30 to 39 years. Bulk PBMC replicates and cell subsets were isolated from blood drawn at multiple timepoints before and after both primary and secondary immunization. The investigation overall reported the following: Most clones expanded after primary vaccination (around 96% of CD4 and 88% of CD8) were re-detected after the booster, suggesting that broad memory maintenance occurred. Computational filtering was required because FACS-sorted repertoires could contain abundant contaminating clonotypes from the bulk population. The study included only a couple of donors, which limits how far the findings can be generalized. The secondary T-cell response was found to be weaker but faster than the primary response, with a peak reached on day 5 rather than on day 15. A small fraction of clonotypes appeared in both the CD4 and CD8 compartments, likely as a result of convergent recombination.

The CDR3 runs 17 amino acids, cysteine and phenylalanine included. Just CDR3 DNA is preserved here, 51 bases in frame from base 1. For CDR1 and CDR2, the germline V gene (reference sequence) lists SEHNR and FQNEAQ. Relative to germline, V is missing 5 bases and J is missing 5 bases, with 11 bases of the junction outside any gene match. TCR cDNA was synthesized by 5'RACE template switching, which introduced a universal primer site and unique molecular identifiers. cDNA synthesis was primed from both the TCR alpha and TCR beta constant segments. Two PCR steps were used to amplify libraries, with sample barcodes and sequencing adapters being added in the second step. Sequencing of the libraries was done on either Illumina HiSeq 2500 (2x100 bp) or NovaSeq (2x150 bp). The paper's processing steps were these. MIGEC was used to demultiplex reads and collapse the reads into UMI consensus sequences, and MiXCR was used for V(D)J alignment. Clonotypes responding to the vaccine were identified with edgeR on replicate PBMC samples, with the criteria of FDR below 0.01 and a log2 fold change above 5 up to day 15. CD4 or CD8 identity was assigned to each bulk clonotype according to whether the clonotype was present at higher abundance in the sequenced CD4 repertoire or the sequenced CD8 repertoire. TCRdb reran the public reads through fastp at Q25 and MiXCR, keeping productive beta chains. Rows are unified per CDR3 protein, each entry keeping the most common DNA and genes. What appears here as the V and J calls and clone size reflects TCRdb's work, not the paper's. The sample data list under 600,000 distinct CDR3 sequences, and roughly 12% of these were observed just once. Clones ranked in the top ten supply about an eighth of the sample.

Details on this clonotype: What this receptor recognizes is not known. Base qualities are not provided; no much larger clone lies one nucleotide away.

The treatment or condition label here, explained by the study, means: live attenuated yellow fever vaccine strain. Two biological replicates of bulk PBMCs were collected at each blood-draw timepoint. PBMCs were isolated from peripheral blood using a standard Ficoll-Paque protocol. TriZol was used to extract RNA from bulk PBMCs, from CD4 and CD8 fractions, and from dextramer-positive and dextramer-negative fractions. In this chain, TRBV7-9 is recombined with TRBJ2-1, and 11 junctional nucleotides match TRBD2. The sequencing here drew on PBMCs, taken on the day of the yellow fever booster vaccination. The origin of this receptor is a young man who received the YFV17D yellow fever vaccine. The CDR3 region has the sequence CASSATPGLAENNEQFF. The DNA is TGTGCCAGCAGCGCTACCCCGGGACTAGCGGAAAACAATGAGCAGTTCTTC.